This T cell receptor (beta chain) is drawn from a study of blood T cell repertoires in COVID-19. Using immunoSEQ multiplex PCR, the repertoire was profiled, and TCRdb retains in-frame clones only, with some absent. The table records about 41,000 clones, roughly four fifths of them present only once. The clonotype originates from a woman aged 60-70 years with acute or convalescent COVID-19. The sequenced sample consisted of peripheral blood.

This CDR3 reads CASSGTSGYQETQYF. The CDR3 coding sequence is TGTGCCAGCAGCGGGACTAGCGGGTACCAAGAGACCCAGTACTTC. This chain joins TRBV9 and TRBJ2-5, with 11 bases aligning to TRBD2. V trimming: 3 bases; J trimming: 0 bases; junction bases outside the gene matches: 1. CDR1 SGDLS and CDR2 YYNGEE come from the germline V gene. This CDR3 is built from 15 residues.